Below, 13 T cell receptor beta chains from the same sample are listed, as sequenced in a study of radiation and T cells in renal cell carcinoma. Data came from immunoSEQ multiplex PCR; TCRdb stores just in-frame clones and leaves some out. The data show about 59,000 clones, with over 70% seen just once and roughly 7.2% held by the top ten. Time point denoted: baseline pretreatment blood. Treatment noted: 15 Gy SBRT to primary tumor, nephrectomy 4 weeks later. The sequencing here drew on blood, taken from a patient whose treatment included radiotherapy and nephrectomy. These receptors originate from a man in his sixties with renal cell carcinoma.

This clone has only one observation. The V call is TRBV11-3, the J call TRBJ2-5, with D uncertain. The CDR3 spans 14 residues. Germline CDR1 SGHNT, CDR2 YENEEA. V shed 1 base and J shed 5 bases, with 11 bases lying between them. The CDR3 here is CASSLGNGVETQYF. The CDR3 DNA reads TGTGCCAGCAGCTTAGGCAATGGGGTGGAGACCCAGTACTTC.

V usage is TRBV30 and J usage is TRBJ2-7; tentatively, D is TRBD1 (6 bases). Trimming removed 3 bases at V and 2 bases at J, with 17 bases between. Germline lookup yields CDR1 GTSNPN and CDR2 SVGIG (reference sequence). CDR3 size: 15 residues. The CDR3 sequence: CAWSRGSKGPYEQYF. As DNA, the CDR3 is TGTGCCTGGAGCAGGGGCAGCAAAGGACCCTACGAGCAGTACTTC.

The chain employs TRBV7-3 and TRBJ2-3, with 8 nucleotides matching TRBD2. The CDR3 covers 16 residues. The junction had 10 bases not matched to a gene; V was cut back by 5 bases and J by 3 bases. CDR1 is SGHTA and CDR2 is FQGTGA in the germline V gene. The CDR3 region has the DNA TGTGCCAGCAGCCCGGAGGGCCGGGGGGGGACAGATACGCAGTATTTT. It translates to CASSPEGRGGTDTQYF.

The J gene is TRBJ2-5, the V gene TRBV7-8, with 15 bases identical to TRBD2. This CDR3 comprises 22 residues. V gave up 8 bases and J gave up 3 bases; unmatched junction bases: 25. The germline V gene encodes CDR1 SGHVS and CDR2 FQNEAQ. The CDR3 DNA follows: TGTGCCAGCCTAGCCACCAGGGGGGAGGGACTAGCGGGAGGTACTACCAAAGAGACCCAGTACTTC. Protein: CASLATRGEGLAGGTTKETQYF. The variable domain in full, completed from reference TRBV7-8 and TRBJ2-5, reads GAGVSQSPRYKVAKRGQDVALRCDPISGHVSLFWYQQALGQGPEFLTYFQNEAQLDKSGLPSDRFFAERPEGSVSTLKIQRTQQEDSAVYLCASLATRGEGLAGGTTKETQYFGPGTRLLVL.

The V call is TRBV5-1, the J call TRBJ1-1, with D possibly being TRBD1 (6 bases). This CDR3 comprises 13 residues. The germline V and J ends were trimmed by 1 base and 5 bases, with 9 bases remaining between them. Per germline, CDR1 SGHRS and CDR2 YFSETQ. The DNA of the CDR3 is TGCGCCAGCAGCTTGTGGGGGGCGACTGAAGCTTTCTTT. Its translation is CASSLWGATEAFF.

The rearrangement links TRBV11-1 to TRBJ2-1; a possible D gene is TRBD1 (7 bases). Trimming removed 5 bases from V and 2 bases from J, with 10 bases in between. CDR1 SGHAT and CDR2 FQDESV come from the germline V gene (reference sequence). CDR3 length: 14 amino acids. The CDR3 DNA sequence: TGTGCCAGCAGCGCGGGACAGCCCTACAATGAGCAGTTCTTC. It yields the protein CASSAGQPYNEQFF.

This CDR3 reads CASSPDRGYEQYF. The CDR3 nucleotides are TGTGCCAGCAGTCCCGACAGGGGCTACGAGCAGTACTTC. The V gene is TRBV7-7, the J gene TRBJ2-7; the match to TRBD1 covers 8 bases. From germline, CDR1 is SSHAT and CDR2 FNYEAQ (reference sequence). V gave up 6 bases and J gave up 3 bases; unmatched junction bases: 4. This CDR3 region has 13 residues.

The chain employs TRBV6-1 and TRBJ2-2; weak D call: TRBD1 (6 bases). This CDR3 is 14 amino acids long. CDR1 is MNHNS and CDR2 is SASEGT in the germline V gene. The ends were cut back, 10 bases at V and 4 bases at J, with 16 bases in the middle. This CDR3 reads CATNQGLPTGELFF. The CDR3 coding sequence is TGTGCCACCAATCAGGGGCTACCCACCGGGGAGCTGTTTTTT.

This clone occurred a few times. This chain connects TRBV29-1 to TRBJ1-2, with no clear D. From germline, CDR1 is SQVTM and CDR2 ANQGSEA. V lost 4 bases, J lost 6 bases, and 9 bases lay in between. The CDR3 totals 11 residues. The CDR3 here is CSVVGGNGYTF. CDR3 in DNA: TGCAGCGTTGTTGGTGGGAATGGCTACACCTTC. Filled out from reference TRBV29-1 and TRBJ1-2, the complete variable domain reads SAVISQKPSRDICQRGTSLTIQCQVDSQVTMMFWYRQQPGQSLTLIATANQGSEATYESGFVIDKFPISRPNLTFSTLTVSNMSPEDSSIYLCSVVGGNGYTFGSGTRLTVV.

Here the CDR3 reads CAWSVGASAWYQETQYF. The DNA for the CDR3 is TGTGCCTGGAGTGTCGGGGCTAGCGCTTGGTACCAAGAGACCCAGTACTTC. The chain couples TRBV30 to TRBJ2-5; tentatively, D is TRBD2 (6 bases). With 0 bases removed from V and 0 bases from J, the gap between germline ends came to 17 bases. Germline CDR1 and CDR2: GTSNPN and SVGIG (reference sequence). The CDR3 is 17 amino acids.

The chain uses TRBV27 and TRBJ1-1, with TRBD1 identical over 10 bases. This CDR3 is 12 amino acids long. The V gene end was trimmed by 2 bases and the J gene end by 11 bases; junction bases not matched to a gene: 2. CDR1 is MNHEY, CDR2 SMNVEV, per germline (reference sequence). The CDR3 sequence: CASSLGTGEAFF. CDR3 DNA: TGTGCCAGCAGTTTAGGGACAGGGGAGGCTTTCTTT.

This chain connects TRBV7-9 to TRBJ2-5, with 7 nucleotides matching TRBD2. Germline CDR1 and CDR2: SEHNR and FQNEAQ (reference sequence). V shed 0 bases and J 2 bases; nucleotides not matched to a gene: 6. The CDR3 is made up of 16 amino acids. The DNA of the CDR3 is TGTGCCAGCAGCTTAGCTAGGGCTAGCGGACAAGAGACCCAGTACTTC. Translated, it gives CASSLARASGQETQYF.

The rearrangement joins TRBV27 to TRBJ1-2; 8 bases map to TRBD1. This CDR3 is 15 amino acids long. J was trimmed by 3 bases and V by 4 bases; bases with no gene match: 7. The V gene's germline CDR1 is MNHEY and CDR2 SMNVEV (reference sequence). CDR3 bases: TGTGCCAGCAGTTACCTTTCAGGGGGCGACTATGGCTACACCTTC. Its protein product is CASSYLSGGDYGYTF.